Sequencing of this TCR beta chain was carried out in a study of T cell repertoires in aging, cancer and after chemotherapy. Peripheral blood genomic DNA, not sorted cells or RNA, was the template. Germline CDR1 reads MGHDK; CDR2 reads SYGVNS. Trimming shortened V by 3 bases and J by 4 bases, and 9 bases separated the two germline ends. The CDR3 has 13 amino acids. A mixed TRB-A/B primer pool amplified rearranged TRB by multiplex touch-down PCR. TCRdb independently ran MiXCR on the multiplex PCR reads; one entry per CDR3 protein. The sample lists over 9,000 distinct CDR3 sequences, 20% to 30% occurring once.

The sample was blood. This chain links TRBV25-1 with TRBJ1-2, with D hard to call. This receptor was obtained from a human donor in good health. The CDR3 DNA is TGTGCCAGCAGTGACACTCCCGTCTATGGCTACACCTTC. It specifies CASSDTPVYGYTF.